Following are 23 T cell receptor beta chains from one sample sequenced in a study of neurological immune-mediated disorders (dated by TCRdb to between 2019 and 2020). What this sample's time point label stands for: longitudinal time-point 1 (baseline). The library was made by 5' RACE. The sequencing machine was an Illumina HiSeq 2500. Through fastp at Q25 and MiXCR, TCRdb rebuilt clones from the public reads, retaining in-frame beta chains. Every CDR3 protein is listed once, alongside the most common genes and DNA of its rows. Here the sample has tens of thousands of distinct CDR3 sequences; about 9.4% occur a single time. The leading ten clones occupy approximately 9.6% of the sample. Sequenced material: PBMCs. Receptors were obtained from a man aged 25-40 years in good health.

This clonotype was recorded many times. The chain is built from TRBV7-9 and TRBJ2-7; D is ambiguous. This CDR3 is built from 14 residues. Germline V gene data show CDR1 as SEHNR and CDR2 as FQNEAQ (reference sequence). Deletions cut 2 bases from V and 0 bases from J, with 8 bases between. Here the CDR3 reads CASSLLRSSYEQYF. Here the CDR3 DNA reads TGTGCCAGCAGCTTACTCAGAAGCTCCTACGAGCAGTACTTC.

In this sample, this clonotype turned up a few times. The chain links TRBV11-3 to TRBJ1-5, with TRBD1 matching over 8 bases. Germline V lookup: CDR1 SGHNT, CDR2 YENEEA. CDR3 length equals 21 residues. Unmatched junction bases numbered 25, after V lost 5 bases and J lost 4 bases. This CDR3 is CASSPRLTGVGRSCWNQPQHF. For the CDR3, the DNA is TGTGCCAGCAGCCCGCGTTTGACAGGGGTCGGGCGTAGCTGTTGGAATCAGCCCCAGCATTTT.

This clonotype was counted ten times or more. This chain joins TRBV10-3 and TRBJ1-3, with a possible D match to TRBD1 (5 bases). The V end lost 8 bases, the J end lost 0 bases, and 11 bases lay between the germline ends. The CDR3 length is 14 residues. The germline gives CDR1 ENHRY, CDR2 SYGVKD. The CDR3 DNA reads as TGTGCCATCGCCTCGGGGGGCTCTGGAAACACCATATATTTT. It yields the protein CAIASGGSGNTIYF.

This clonotype was observed a few times. The chain combines TRBV27 with TRBJ2-1, with TRBD2 matching 7 bases. The CDR3 is 18 amino acids. CDR1 is MNHEY, CDR2 SMNVEV, per germline (reference sequence). V lost 1 base, J lost 0 bases, and 9 bases stayed unmatched. The CDR3 coding sequence is TGTGCCAGCAGTTTATTAGTTGGACTAGACGGCTCCTACAATGAGCAGTTCTTC. As protein: CASSLLVGLDGSYNEQFF.

Note on this clonotype: A much larger clone differs by one base, so this may be a read error. The chain employs TRBV7-7 and TRBJ1-3, with 7 nucleotides matching TRBD1. V trimming: 5 bases; J trimming: 1 base; junction bases outside the gene matches: 8. Germline CDR1 is SSHAT and CDR2 is FNYEAQ (reference sequence). The CDR3 totals 16 residues. The CDR3 DNA is TGTGCCAGCAGCACGGCCGAACAGGGGTCTGGAAACACCATATATTTT. Amino acid sequence: CASSTAEQGSGNTIYF.

This clonotype was counted at least ten times. The J gene is TRBJ2-7, the V gene TRBV20-1, with 8 bases that match TRBD1. The CDR3 consists of 14 residues. From germline, CDR1 is DFQATT and CDR2 SNEGSKA (reference sequence). J gave up 5 bases and V 1 base, and 7 bases lay outside the gene matches. This chain's CDR3 is CSARGTGTIHEQYF. The CDR3 DNA is TGCAGTGCTAGAGGGACAGGGACGATCCACGAGCAGTACTTC.

This chain's CDR3 is CASSPSIRGWETQYF. CDR3 nucleotide sequence: TGTGCCAGCAGTCCAAGTATCCGGGGCTGGGAGACCCAGTACTTC. The gene calls are TRBV14 and TRBJ2-5; D is possibly TRBD1 or TRBD2 (5 bases each). Germline CDR1 and CDR2: SGHDN and FVKESK. V was pared by 6 bases and J by 5 bases, with 19 bases between. The CDR3 runs 15 residues.

Note on this clonotype: At one end the junction does not follow the germline gene, possibly because of a read error. This chain joins TRBV7-9 and TRBJ2-7; tentatively, D is TRBD2 (5 bases). The CDR3 has 11 residues. Germline values: CDR1 SEHNR, CDR2 FQNEAQ (reference sequence). The chain's CDR3 is CVSGVAYEQYF. The CDR3 DNA reads TGTGTCAGCGGCGTAGCCTACGAGCAGTACTTC.

This clonotype was detected ten times or more. The chain joins TRBV2 to TRBJ2-7; D perhaps matches TRBD2 (7 bases). Trimming removed 4 bases from V and 2 bases from J, with 18 bases in between. The CDR3 consists of 16 residues. Germline V gene lookup returns CDR1 SNHLY and CDR2 FYNNEI. The CDR3 sequence is CASSVGGAVKTYEQYF. The CDR3 DNA reads TGTGCCAGCAGTGTGGGGGGGGCCGTCAAAACCTACGAGCAGTACTTC.

This clonotype was counted at least ten times. V is TRBV7-2 and J is TRBJ2-7; 8 nucleotides align to TRBD2. CDR1 SGHTA and CDR2 FQGNSA come from the germline V gene. The CDR3 contains 15 residues. The J segment lost 8 bases and the V segment lost 1 base, leaving 10 bases of the junction unmatched. The CDR3 nucleotides are TGTGCCAGCAGCTTAGAGGCGGGAGGTTCCGGCAAGCAGTACTTC. It translates to CASSLEAGGSGKQYF.

This clonotype was found many times. The J gene is TRBJ2-3, the V gene TRBV5-1, with TRBD1 matching over 9 bases. CDR1 and CDR2 from the germline V gene are SGHRS and YFSETQ. The trim removed 4 bases at V and 6 bases at J, leaving 9 bases unmatched. The CDR3 is 15 amino acids. This chain's CDR3 is CASSNRGTGLDTQYF. The CDR3 DNA reads TGCGCCAGCAGCAACCGGGGGACAGGGTTGGATACGCAGTATTTT.

This clonotype was seen many times. The rearrangement links TRBV12-3 or TRBV12-4 to TRBJ2-2; D uncertain. The V gene lost 3 bases and the J gene lost 7 bases, with 6 bases spanning the gap. The CDR3 spans 12 residues. The CDR3 region has the DNA TGTGCCAGCAGTTTCAATCACGGGGAGCTGTTTTTT. As protein: CASSFNHGELFF.

This clonotype was counted at least ten times. This chain connects TRBV20-1 to TRBJ2-1; 10 bases line up with TRBD2. V shed 3 bases and J 3 bases; nucleotides not matched to a gene: 5. CDR1 and CDR2 from the germline V gene are DFQATT and SNEGSKA (reference sequence). There are 15 residues in the CDR3. The CDR3 sequence: CSASPRLAGYNEQFF. CDR3 nucleotide sequence: TGCAGTGCTAGCCCAAGACTAGCGGGCTACAATGAGCAGTTCTTC.

This clonotype was detected a few times. This rearrangement joins TRBV3-1 to TRBJ1-2; perhaps TRBD1 as D (6 bases). With 0 bases removed from V and 4 bases from J, the gap between germline ends came to 9 bases. Per the germline V gene, CDR1 is LGHDT and CDR2 is YNNKEL (reference sequence). CDR3 length: 14 amino acids. CDR3 nucleotides: TGTGCCAGCAGCCAAGATGGACAGATCTATGGCTACACCTTC. This sequence encodes CASSQDGQIYGYTF.

The table lists this clonotype with many counts. This chain joins TRBV5-1 and TRBJ2-1; D might be TRBD1 (6 bases). Trimming left V 1 base short and J 0 bases short, with 11 bases between. The CDR3 spans 16 residues. CDR1 is SGHRS and CDR2 is YFSETQ in the germline V gene. The CDR3 is CASSLLSGVSYNEQFF. The CDR3 DNA follows: TGCGCCAGCAGCTTGTTGTCAGGGGTCTCCTACAATGAGCAGTTCTTC.

This clonotype was recorded at least ten times. The chain uses TRBV5-1 and TRBJ2-7; D is tentatively TRBD1 or TRBD2 (6 bases each). The CDR3 spans 13 residues. The ends were cut back, 8 bases at V and 4 bases at J, with 16 bases in the middle. CDR1 SGHRS and CDR2 YFSETQ come from the germline V gene. Here the CDR3 reads CARVGGRGYEQYF. In DNA, the CDR3 is TGCGCCAGAGTCGGGGGCAGGGGATACGAGCAGTACTTC.

This clonotype was detected many times. The gene calls are TRBV27 and TRBJ1-5; D is uncertain. The V gene lost 6 bases and the J gene lost 1 base, with 4 bases spanning the gap. CDR3 length: 12 amino acids. Germline CDR1 reads MNHEY; CDR2 reads SMNVEV (reference sequence). Here the CDR3 reads CASSPSNQPQHF. CDR3 nucleotides: TGTGCCAGCAGCCCAAGCAATCAGCCCCAGCATTTT.

Ten or more counts support this clonotype. The gene calls are TRBV20-1 and TRBJ2-3; D gene unclear. The CDR3 is 11 residues long. Germline values: CDR1 DFQATT, CDR2 SNEGSKA (reference sequence). The V end was cut by 3 bases, the J end by 5 bases, with 6 bases between. The CDR3 DNA reads TGCAGTGCTAGGTCGGGAGATACGCAGTATTTT. Protein product: CSARSGDTQYF.

This clonotype has at least ten counts. The J gene is TRBJ2-7, the V gene TRBV7-9, with 9 bases fitting TRBD1. Per germline, CDR1 SEHNR and CDR2 FQNEAQ (reference sequence). The CDR3 runs to 15 residues. The J segment lost 4 bases and the V segment lost 3 bases, leaving 7 bases of the junction unmatched. CDR3 in amino acids: CASSFPGTGSYEQYF. The CDR3, as DNA: TGTGCCAGCAGCTTCCCCGGGACAGGGTCGTACGAGCAGTACTTC. Full variable domain (outside the CDR3, taken from reference TRBV7-9 and TRBJ2-7): DTGVSQNPRHKITKRGQNVTFRCDPISEHNRLYWYRQTLGQGPEFLTYFQNEAQLEKSRLLSDRFSAERPKGSFSTLEIQRTEQGDSAMYLCASSFPGTGSYEQYFGPGTRLTVT.

This clonotype was picked up many times. This sequence joins TRBV9 and TRBJ1-2; 7 bases map to TRBD1. Germline V gene data show CDR1 as SGDLS and CDR2 as YYNGEE. This CDR3 is built from 14 residues. Losses at the gene ends were 0 bases for V and 4 bases for J; bases not matched to a gene: 3. The CDR3: CASSVEGAGYGYTF. DNA for the CDR3: TGTGCCAGCAGCGTAGAGGGGGCCGGCTATGGCTACACCTTC.

The chain combines TRBV5-1 with TRBJ1-1; 7 nucleotides align to TRBD1. CDR1 and CDR2 (germline): SGHRS, YFSETQ. The V segment lost 6 bases and the J segment 7 bases; nucleotides outside the gene matches: 9. The CDR3 runs 13 residues. Written as DNA, the CDR3 is TGCGCCAGCACCGCCGGGACAGAGATTGAAGCTTTCTTT. It specifies CASTAGTEIEAFF. The full variable domain, rest sourced from reference TRBV5-1 and TRBJ1-1, is KAGVTQTPRYLIKTRGQQVTLSCSPISGHRSVSWYQQTPGQGLQFLFEYFSETQRNKGNFPGRFSGRQFSNSRSEMNVSTLELGDSALYLCASTAGTEIEAFFGQGTRLTVV.

This clonotype was recorded at least ten times. This chain joins TRBV9 and TRBJ2-2, with D possibly matching TRBD2 (6 bases). Germline V gene lookup returns CDR1 SGDLS and CDR2 YYNGEE. This CDR3 comprises 14 residues. Trimming removed 10 bases from V and 5 bases from J, with 18 bases in between. The CDR3 nucleotides are TGTGCCTCCGGAACGGGACTTGGAACCGGGGAGCTGTTTTTT. Protein product: CASGTGLGTGELFF.

This clonotype was detected many times. The J gene is TRBJ1-4, the V gene TRBV25-1, with a weak D call TRBD1 (6 bases). Germline CDR1 and CDR2: MGHDK and SYGVNS. The V end was cut by 7 bases, the J end by 8 bases, with 20 bases between. There are 15 residues in the CDR3. Written as DNA, the CDR3 is TGTGCCAGCAAACGGCGTCGGACAGTTGCGGAAAAACTGTTTTTT. Protein: CASKRRRTVAEKLFF.